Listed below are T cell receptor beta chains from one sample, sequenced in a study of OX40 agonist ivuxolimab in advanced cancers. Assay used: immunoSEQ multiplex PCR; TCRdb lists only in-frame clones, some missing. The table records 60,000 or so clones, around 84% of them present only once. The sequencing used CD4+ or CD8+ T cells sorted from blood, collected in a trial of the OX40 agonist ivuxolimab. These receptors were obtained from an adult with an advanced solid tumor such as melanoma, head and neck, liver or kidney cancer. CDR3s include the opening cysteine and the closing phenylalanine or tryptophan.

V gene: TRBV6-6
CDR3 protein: CASSYFGQGKGKGYTF

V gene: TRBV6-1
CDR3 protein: CASRTGTVLSDTQYF

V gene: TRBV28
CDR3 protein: CASRYGSNTEAFF

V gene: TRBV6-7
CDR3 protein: CASASGGDYYGANVLTF

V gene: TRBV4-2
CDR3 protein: CASSQVAGGPNNEQFF

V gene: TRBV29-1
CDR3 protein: CSVEQVRGLAFF

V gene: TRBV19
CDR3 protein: CASTKTLVENEQYF

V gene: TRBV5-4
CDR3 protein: CASSLDFGTSGRARYEQYF

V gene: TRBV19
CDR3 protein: CASSPGGLGYEQYF

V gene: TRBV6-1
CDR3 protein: CASSDPRTGRNTEAFF

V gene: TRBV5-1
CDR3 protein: CASSPLGGRGTEAFF

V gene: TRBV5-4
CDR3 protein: CASSLFSGGTDTQYF

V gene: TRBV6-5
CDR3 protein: CASSYSFRDGGYTF

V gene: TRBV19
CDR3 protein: CASSIGVAGYEQYF

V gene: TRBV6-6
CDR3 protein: CASLGGMKNEAFF

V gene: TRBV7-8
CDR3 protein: CASSLRQGYEQYF

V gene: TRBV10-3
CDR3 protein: CAISDARKTYEQYF

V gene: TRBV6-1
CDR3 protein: CASRTYNEQFF

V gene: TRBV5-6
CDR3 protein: CASYYRGTDYGYTF

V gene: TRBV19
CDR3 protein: CATISGGPYNEQFF

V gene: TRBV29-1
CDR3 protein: CSVETAGPTYEQYF

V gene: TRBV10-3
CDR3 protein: CAISDEGLGSPLHF

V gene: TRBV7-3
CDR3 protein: CASSSAGRVGNGELFF

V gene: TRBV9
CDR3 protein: CASSVAGGYGYTF

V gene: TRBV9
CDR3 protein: CASSPRQGGGEKLFF

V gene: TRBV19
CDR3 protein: CASSIGSTDTQYF

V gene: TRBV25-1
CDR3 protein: CASSVGNIQYF

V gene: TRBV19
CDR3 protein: CASSIDSTRGVQYF